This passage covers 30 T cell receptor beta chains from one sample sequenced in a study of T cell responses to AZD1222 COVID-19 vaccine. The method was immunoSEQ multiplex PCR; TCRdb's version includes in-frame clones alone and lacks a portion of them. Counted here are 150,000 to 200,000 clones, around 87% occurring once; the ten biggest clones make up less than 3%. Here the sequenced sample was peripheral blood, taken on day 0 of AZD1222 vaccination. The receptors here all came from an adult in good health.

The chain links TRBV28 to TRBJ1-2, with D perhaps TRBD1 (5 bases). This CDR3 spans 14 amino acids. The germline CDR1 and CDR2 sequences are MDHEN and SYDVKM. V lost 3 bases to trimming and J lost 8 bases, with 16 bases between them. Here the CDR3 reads CASSLEWDRGGYTF. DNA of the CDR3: TGTGCCAGCAGTTTGGAATGGGACCGAGGGGGCTACACCTTC.

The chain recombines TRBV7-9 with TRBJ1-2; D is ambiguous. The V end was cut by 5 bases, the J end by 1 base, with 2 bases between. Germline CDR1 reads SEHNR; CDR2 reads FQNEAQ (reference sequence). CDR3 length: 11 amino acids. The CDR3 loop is CASSLNYGYTF. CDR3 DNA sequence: TGTGCCAGCAGCCTTAACTATGGCTACACCTTC.

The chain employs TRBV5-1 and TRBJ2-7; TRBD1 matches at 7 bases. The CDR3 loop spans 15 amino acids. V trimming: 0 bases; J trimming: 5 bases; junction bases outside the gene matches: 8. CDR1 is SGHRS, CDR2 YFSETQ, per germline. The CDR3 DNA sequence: TGCGCCAGCAGCTTGGCATCACAGGGGACGAACGAGCAGTACTTC. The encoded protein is CASSLASQGTNEQYF.

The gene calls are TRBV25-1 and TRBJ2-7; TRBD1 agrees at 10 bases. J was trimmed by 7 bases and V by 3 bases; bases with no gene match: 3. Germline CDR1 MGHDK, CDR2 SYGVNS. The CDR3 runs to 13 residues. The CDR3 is CASSETGGYEQYF. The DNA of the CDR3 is TGTGCCAGCAGTGAGACAGGGGGCTATGAGCAGTACTTC.

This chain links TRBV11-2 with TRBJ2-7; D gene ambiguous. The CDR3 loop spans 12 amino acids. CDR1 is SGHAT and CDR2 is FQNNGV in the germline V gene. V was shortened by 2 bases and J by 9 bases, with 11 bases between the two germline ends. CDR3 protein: CASSLSPTGQYF. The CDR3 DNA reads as TGTGCCAGCAGCTTAAGTCCCACGGGGCAGTACTTC.

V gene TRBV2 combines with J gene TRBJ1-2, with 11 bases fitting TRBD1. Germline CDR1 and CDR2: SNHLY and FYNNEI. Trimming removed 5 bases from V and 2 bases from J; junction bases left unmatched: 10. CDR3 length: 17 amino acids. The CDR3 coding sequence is TGTGCCAGCAGTTTTCCGGGACAGGGGGGAAGGAACTATGGCTACACCTTC. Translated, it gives CASSFPGQGGRNYGYTF. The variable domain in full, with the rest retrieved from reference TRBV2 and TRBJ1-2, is EPEVTQTPSHQVTQMGQEVILRCVPISNHLYFYWYRQILGQKVEFLVSFYNNEISEKSEIFDDQFSVERPDGSNFTLKIRSTKLEDSAMYFCASSFPGQGGRNYGYTFGSGTRLTVV.

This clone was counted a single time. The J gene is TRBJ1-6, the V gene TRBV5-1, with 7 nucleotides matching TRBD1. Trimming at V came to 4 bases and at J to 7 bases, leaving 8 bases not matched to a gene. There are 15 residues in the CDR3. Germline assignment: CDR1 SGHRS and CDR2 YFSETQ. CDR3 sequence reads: CASSERRQGNSPLHF. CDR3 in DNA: TGCGCCAGCAGCGAGAGACGACAGGGAAATTCACCCCTCCACTTT.

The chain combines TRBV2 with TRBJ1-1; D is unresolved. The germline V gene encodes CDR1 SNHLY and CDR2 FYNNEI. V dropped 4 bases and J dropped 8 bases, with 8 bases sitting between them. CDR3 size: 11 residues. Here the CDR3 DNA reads TGTGCCAGCAGTGGGGCGGGGGAAGCTTTCTTT. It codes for CASSGAGEAFF.

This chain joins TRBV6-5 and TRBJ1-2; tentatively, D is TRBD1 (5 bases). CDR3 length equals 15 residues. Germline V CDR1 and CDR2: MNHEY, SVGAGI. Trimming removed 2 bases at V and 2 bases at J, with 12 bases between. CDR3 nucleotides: TGTGCCAGCAGTTACGGGGCGGCAGGGAACTATGGCTACACCTTC. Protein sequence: CASSYGAAGNYGYTF.

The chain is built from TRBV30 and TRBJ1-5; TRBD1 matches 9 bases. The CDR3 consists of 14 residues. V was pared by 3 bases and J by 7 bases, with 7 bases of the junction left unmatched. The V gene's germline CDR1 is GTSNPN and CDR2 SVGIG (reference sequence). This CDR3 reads CAWSGQGIFQPQHF. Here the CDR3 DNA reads TGTGCCTGGAGCGGACAGGGGATTTTCCAGCCCCAGCATTTT.

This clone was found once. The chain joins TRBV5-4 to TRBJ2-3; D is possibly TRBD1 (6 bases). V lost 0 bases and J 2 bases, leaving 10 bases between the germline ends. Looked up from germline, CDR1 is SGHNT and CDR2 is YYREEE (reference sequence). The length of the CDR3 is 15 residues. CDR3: CASSLVGTTTDTQYF. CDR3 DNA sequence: TGTGCCAGCAGCTTGGTGGGGACAACCACAGATACGCAGTATTTT. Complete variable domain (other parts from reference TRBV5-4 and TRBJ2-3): ETGVTQSPTHLIKTRGQQVTLRCSSQSGHNTVSWYQQALGQGPQFIFQYYREEENGRGNFPPRFSGLQFPNYSSELNVNALELDDSALYLCASSLVGTTTDTQYFGPGTRLTVL.

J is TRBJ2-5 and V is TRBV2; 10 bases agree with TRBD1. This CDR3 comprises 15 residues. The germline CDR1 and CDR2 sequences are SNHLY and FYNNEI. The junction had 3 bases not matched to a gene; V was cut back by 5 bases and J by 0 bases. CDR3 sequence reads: CASSRQGAYQETQYF. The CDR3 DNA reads TGTGCCAGCAGTCGACAGGGGGCATACCAAGAGACCCAGTACTTC.

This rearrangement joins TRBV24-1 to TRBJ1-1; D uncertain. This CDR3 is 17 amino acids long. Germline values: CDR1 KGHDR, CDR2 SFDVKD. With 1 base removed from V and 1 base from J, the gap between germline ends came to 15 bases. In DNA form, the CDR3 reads TGTGCCACCAGTGATTTTGGCCCACAGAGTGAGAACACTGAAGCTTTCTTT. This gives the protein CATSDFGPQSENTEAFF.

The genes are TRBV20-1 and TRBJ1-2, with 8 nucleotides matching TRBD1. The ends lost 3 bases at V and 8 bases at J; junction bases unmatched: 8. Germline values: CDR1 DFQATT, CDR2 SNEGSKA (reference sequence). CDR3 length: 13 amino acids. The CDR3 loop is CSASNRGDLGYTF. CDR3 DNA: TGCAGTGCTAGTAACAGGGGGGACCTCGGCTACACCTTC.

CDR3: CASSFNSEQYF. As DNA, the CDR3 is TGTGCCAGCAGTTTTAACAGCGAGCAGTACTTC. The chain couples TRBV28 to TRBJ2-7, with D hard to call. The CDR3 has 11 residues. The V end was cut by 3 bases, the J end by 6 bases, with 6 bases between. Germline assignment: CDR1 MDHEN and CDR2 SYDVKM.

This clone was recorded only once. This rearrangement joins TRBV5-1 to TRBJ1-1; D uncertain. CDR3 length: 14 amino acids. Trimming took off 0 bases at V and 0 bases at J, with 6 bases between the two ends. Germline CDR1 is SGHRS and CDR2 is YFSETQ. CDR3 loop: CASSLENLNTEAFF. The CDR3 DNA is TGCGCCAGCAGCTTGGAGAACTTGAACACTGAAGCTTTCTTT.

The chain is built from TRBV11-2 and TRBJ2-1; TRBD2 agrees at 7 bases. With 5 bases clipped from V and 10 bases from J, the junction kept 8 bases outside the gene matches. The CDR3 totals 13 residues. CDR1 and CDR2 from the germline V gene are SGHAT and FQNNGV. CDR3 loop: CASSPRRGGEQFF. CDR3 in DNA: TGTGCCAGCAGCCCCCGCCGGGGAGGGGAGCAGTTCTTC.

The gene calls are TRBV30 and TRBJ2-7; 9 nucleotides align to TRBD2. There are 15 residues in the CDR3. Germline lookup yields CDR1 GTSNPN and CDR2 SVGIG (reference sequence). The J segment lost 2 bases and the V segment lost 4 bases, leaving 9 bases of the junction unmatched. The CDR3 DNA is TGTGCCTGGACTAACTTTCTAGCGGGAACCTACGAGCAGTACTTC. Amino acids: CAWTNFLAGTYEQYF.

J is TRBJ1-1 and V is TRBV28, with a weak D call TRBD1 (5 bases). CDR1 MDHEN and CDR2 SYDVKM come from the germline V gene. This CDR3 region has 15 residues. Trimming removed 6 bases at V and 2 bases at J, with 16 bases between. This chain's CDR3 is CASSPGSLLNTEAFF. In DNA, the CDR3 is TGTGCCAGCAGCCCAGGGAGTCTTTTAAACACTGAAGCTTTCTTT.

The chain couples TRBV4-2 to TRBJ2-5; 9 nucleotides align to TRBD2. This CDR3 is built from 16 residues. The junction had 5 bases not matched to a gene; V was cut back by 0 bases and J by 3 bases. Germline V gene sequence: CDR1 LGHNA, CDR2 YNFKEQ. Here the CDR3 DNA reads TGTGCCAGCAGCCAAGATGTGGCGGGAGGGAAAGAGACCCAGTACTTC. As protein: CASSQDVAGGKETQYF.

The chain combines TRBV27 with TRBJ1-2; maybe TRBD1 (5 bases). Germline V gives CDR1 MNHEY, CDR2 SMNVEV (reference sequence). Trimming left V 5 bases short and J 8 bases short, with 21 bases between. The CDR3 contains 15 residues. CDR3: CASSLGPPVMGGYTF. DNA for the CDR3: TGTGCCAGCAGTCTGGGACCGCCAGTTATGGGGGGCTACACCTTC.

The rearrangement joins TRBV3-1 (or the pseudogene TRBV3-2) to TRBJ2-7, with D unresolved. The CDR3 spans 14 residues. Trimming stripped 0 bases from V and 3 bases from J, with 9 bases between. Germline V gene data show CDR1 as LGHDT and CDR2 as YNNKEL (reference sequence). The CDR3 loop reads CASSQEPKSYEQYF. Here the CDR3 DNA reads TGTGCCAGCAGCCAAGAGCCGAAAAGCTACGAGCAGTACTTC.

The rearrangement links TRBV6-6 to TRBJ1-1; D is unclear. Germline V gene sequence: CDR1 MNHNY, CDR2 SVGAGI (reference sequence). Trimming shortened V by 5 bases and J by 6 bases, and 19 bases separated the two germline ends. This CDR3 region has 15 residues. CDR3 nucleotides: TGTGCCAGCAGTCGCCCCTCTGGCCCCCGGGCTGAAGCTTTCTTT. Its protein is CASSRPSGPRAEAFF.

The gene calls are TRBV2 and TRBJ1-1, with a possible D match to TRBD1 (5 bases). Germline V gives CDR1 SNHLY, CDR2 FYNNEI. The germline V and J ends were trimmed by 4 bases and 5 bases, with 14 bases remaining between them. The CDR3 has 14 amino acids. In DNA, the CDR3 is TGTGCCAGCAGTGGGGGGGACCTCAGGACTGAAGCTTTCTTT. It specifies CASSGGDLRTEAFF.

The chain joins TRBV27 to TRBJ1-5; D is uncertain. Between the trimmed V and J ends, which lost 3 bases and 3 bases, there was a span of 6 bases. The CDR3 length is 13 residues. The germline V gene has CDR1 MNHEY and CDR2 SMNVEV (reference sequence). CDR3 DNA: TGTGCCAGCAGTTTTGGTGACAATCAGCCCCAGCATTTT. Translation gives CASSFGDNQPQHF.

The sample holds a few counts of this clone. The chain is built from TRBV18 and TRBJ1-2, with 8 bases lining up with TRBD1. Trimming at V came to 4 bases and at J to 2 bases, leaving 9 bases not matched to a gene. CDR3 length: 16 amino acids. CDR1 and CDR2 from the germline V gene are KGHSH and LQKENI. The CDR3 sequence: CASSRASTGENYGYTF. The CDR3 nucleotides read TGTGCCAGCTCACGAGCCTCGACAGGGGAAAACTATGGCTACACCTTC. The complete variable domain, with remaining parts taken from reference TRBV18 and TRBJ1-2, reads NAGVMQNPRHLVRRRGQEARLRCSPMKGHSHVYWYRQLPEEGLKFMVYLQKENIIDESGMPKERFSAEFPKEGPSILRIQQVVRGDSAAYFCASSRASTGENYGYTFGSGTRLTVV.

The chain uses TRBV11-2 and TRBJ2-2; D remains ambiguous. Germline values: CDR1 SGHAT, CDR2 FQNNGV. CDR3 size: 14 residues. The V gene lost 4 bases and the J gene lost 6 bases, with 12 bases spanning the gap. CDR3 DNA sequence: TGTGCCAGCAGCTCCCGCCCCCCGGCCGGGGAGCTGTTTTTT. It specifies CASSSRPPAGELFF.

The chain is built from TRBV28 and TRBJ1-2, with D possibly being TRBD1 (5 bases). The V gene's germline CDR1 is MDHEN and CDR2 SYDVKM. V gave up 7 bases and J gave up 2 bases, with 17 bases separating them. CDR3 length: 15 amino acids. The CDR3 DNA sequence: TGTGCCAGCACCTCAGCCTCAGGGTTGAACTATGGCTACACCTTC. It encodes CASTSASGLNYGYTF.

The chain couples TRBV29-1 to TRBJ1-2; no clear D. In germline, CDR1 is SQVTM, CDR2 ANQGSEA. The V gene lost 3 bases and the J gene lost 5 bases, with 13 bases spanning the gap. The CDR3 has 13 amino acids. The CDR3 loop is CSVDMSISYGYTF. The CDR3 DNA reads TGCAGCGTTGATATGAGCATTTCATATGGCTACACCTTC. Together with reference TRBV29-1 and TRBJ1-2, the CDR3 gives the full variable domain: SAVISQKPSRDICQRGTSLTIQCQVDSQVTMMFWYRQQPGQSLTLIATANQGSEATYESGFVIDKFPISRPNLTFSTLTVSNMSPEDSSIYLCSVDMSISYGYTFGSGTRLTVV.

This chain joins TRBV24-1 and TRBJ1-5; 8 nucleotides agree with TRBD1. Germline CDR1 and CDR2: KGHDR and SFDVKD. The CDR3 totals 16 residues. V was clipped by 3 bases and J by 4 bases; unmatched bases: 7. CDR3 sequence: CATSDPSDRGNQPQHF. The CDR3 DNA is TGTGCCACCAGTGATCCCTCCGACAGGGGTAATCAGCCCCAGCATTTT.